One T cell receptor (beta chain) is described in this entry. The antigen is undetermined. These data come from a study of post-analysis software for immune sequencing data. General observations from the study: About five TRBV segments (TRBV5-6, TRBV5-1 and TRBV20-1 among them) occurred more frequently in patients than in controls. Those samples that were prepared in the same batch co-clustered strongly by F measure.

Libraries were made from TCR beta cDNA, and they carried unique molecular identifiers. TCRdb fed the PCR reads into MiXCR, producing one record per CDR3 protein. The repertoire includes approximately 730,000 distinct CDR3 sequences, 46% of them detected once, and 4% to 5% sits in the top ten. V shed 1 base, J shed 4 bases, and the junction held 8 bases outside the gene matches. This CDR3 is built from 16 residues. From germline, CDR1 is SEHNR and CDR2 FQNEAQ (reference sequence). The clonotype comes from a girl aged 5 to 17 with multiple sclerosis. Sequencing used blood. The chain joins TRBV7-9 to TRBJ2-7, with TRBD1 matching 9 bases. Here the CDR3 reads CASSLVGGQGSYEQYF. The CDR3, as DNA: TGTGCCAGCAGCTTAGTAGGCGGACAGGGGAGTTACGAGCAGTACTTC.